The clone carrying this T cell receptor beta chain was counted a few times. This specimen includes other DNA sequences encoding the same CDR3. The CDR3 has 15 residues. The V and J ends lost 4 bases and 7 bases, in that order; junction bases with no gene match: 6. Germline V gene data show CDR1 as SGHTA and CDR2 as FQGNSA. A Seattle source enrolled patients during active infection and followed them longitudinally. The data were obtained in a study of blood T cell repertoires in COVID-19. As for the study in general: Collection of acute and convalescent COVID-19 samples took place in the United States, Italy and Spain.

In the original workflow: Reference gene primer amplification gave nucleated cell count estimates. Some clones are missing from TCRdb's copy, which holds only in-frame ones; the method was immunoSEQ multiplex PCR. The V and J calls and clone size were taken over from that table, and D and trimming were inferred from the DNA. The data show under 200,000 clones, about 85% seen once. The TCR comes from a woman aged 70-85 years with COVID-19, enrolled during active disease. What was sequenced was peripheral blood. V gene TRBV7-2 combines with J gene TRBJ1-6, with 8 bases aligning to TRBD1. CDR3 coding DNA: TGTGCCAGCAGCTCGGGGACAGGCCGGAATTCACCCCTCCACTTT. Residues: CASSSGTGRNSPLHF.